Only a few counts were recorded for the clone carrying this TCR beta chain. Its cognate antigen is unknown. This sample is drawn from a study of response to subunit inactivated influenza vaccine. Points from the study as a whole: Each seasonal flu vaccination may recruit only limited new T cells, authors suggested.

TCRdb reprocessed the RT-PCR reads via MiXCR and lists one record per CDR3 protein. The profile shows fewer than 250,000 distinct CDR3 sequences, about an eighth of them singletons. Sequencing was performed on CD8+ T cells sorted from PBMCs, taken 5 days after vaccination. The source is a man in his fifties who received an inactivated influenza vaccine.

The CDR3 bases are TGTGCCAGCAACGGACGGGACCAGTTCTACGAGCAGTACTTC. Its translation: CASNGRDQFYEQYF. The J gene is TRBJ2-7, the V gene TRBV6-2 or TRBV6-3, with D perhaps assigned TRBD1 or TRBD2 (5 bases each). V was pared by 7 bases and J by 3 bases, with 16 bases between. The CDR3 sequence is 14 residues long. Per germline, CDR1 MNHEY and CDR2 SVGEGT.